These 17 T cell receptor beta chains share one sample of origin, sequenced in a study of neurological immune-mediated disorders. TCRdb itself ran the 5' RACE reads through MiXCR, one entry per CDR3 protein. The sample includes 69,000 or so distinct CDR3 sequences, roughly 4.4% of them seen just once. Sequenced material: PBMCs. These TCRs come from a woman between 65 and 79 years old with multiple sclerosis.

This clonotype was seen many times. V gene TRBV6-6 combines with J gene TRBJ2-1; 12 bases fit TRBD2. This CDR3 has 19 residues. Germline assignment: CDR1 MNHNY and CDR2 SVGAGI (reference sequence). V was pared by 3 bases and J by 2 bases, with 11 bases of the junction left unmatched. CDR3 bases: TGTGCCAGCAGTTATGCAGGGACTAGCGGGTGGGGAACCTACAATGAGCAGTTCTTC. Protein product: CASSYAGTSGWGTYNEQFF.

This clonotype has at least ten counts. CDR3 DNA sequence: TGTGCCAGCAGTCCCGTCGACCTATATGGCTACACCTTC. Its translation is CASSPVDLYGYTF. This rearrangement joins TRBV2 to TRBJ1-2; no clear D. Trimming took off 5 bases at V and 5 bases at J, with 12 bases between the two ends. The germline gives CDR1 SNHLY, CDR2 FYNNEI. The CDR3 runs 13 residues. Filled out from reference TRBV2 and TRBJ1-2, the complete variable domain reads EPEVTQTPSHQVTQMGQEVILRCVPISNHLYFYWYRQILGQKVEFLVSFYNNEISEKSEIFDDQFSVERPDGSNFTLKIRSTKLEDSAMYFCASSPVDLYGYTFGSGTRLTVV.

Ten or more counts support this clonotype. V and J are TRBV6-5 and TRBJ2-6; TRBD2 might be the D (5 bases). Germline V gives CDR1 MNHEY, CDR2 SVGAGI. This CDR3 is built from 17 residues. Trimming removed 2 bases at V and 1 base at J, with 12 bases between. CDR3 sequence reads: CASSYGVGDSGANVLTF. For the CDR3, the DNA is TGTGCCAGCAGTTACGGGGTGGGAGATTCTGGGGCCAACGTCCTGACTTTC.

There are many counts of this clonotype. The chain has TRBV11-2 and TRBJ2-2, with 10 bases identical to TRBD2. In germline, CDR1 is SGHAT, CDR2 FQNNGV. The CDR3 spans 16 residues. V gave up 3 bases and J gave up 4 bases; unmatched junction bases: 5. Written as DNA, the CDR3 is TGTGCCAGCAGCTTTACTAGCGGGACATCCACCGGGGAGCTGTTTTTT. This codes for CASSFTSGTSTGELFF.

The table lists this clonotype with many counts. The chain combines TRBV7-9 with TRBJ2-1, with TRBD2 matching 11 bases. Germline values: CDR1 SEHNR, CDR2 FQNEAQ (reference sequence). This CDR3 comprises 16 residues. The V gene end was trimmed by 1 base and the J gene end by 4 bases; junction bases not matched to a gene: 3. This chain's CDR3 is CASSLGGTSGYNEQFF. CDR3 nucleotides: TGTGCCAGCAGCTTAGGCGGGACTAGCGGATACAATGAGCAGTTCTTC.

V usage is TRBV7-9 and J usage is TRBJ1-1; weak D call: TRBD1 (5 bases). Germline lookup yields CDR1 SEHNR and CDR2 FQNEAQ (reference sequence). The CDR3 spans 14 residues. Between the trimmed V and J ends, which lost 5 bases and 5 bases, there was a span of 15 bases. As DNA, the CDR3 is TGTGCCAGCAGCCCTACTCCGGGACGGACTGAAGCTTTCTTT. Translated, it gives CASSPTPGRTEAFF. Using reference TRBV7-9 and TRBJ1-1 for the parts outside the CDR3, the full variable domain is DTGVSQNPRHKITKRGQNVTFRCDPISEHNRLYWYRQTLGQGPEFLTYFQNEAQLEKSRLLSDRFSAERPKGSFSTLEIQRTEQGDSAMYLCASSPTPGRTEAFFGQGTRLTVV.

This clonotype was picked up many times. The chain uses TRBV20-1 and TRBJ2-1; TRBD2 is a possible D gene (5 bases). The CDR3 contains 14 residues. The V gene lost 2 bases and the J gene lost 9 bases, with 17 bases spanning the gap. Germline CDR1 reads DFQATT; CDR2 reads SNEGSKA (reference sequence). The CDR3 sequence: CSARNRTALGEQFF. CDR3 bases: TGCAGTGCTAGAAATAGGACTGCCCTAGGTGAGCAGTTCTTC.

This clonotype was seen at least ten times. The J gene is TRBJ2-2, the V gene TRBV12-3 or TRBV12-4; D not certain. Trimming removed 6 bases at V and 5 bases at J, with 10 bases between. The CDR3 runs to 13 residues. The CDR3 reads CASSPGRTGELFF. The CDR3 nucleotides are TGTGCCAGCAGCCCCGGACGGACCGGGGAGCTGTTTTTT.

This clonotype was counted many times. This CDR3 reads CSASPGPGTDQETQYF. In DNA form, the CDR3 reads TGCAGTGCTAGTCCCGGACCTGGGACAGACCAAGAGACCCAGTACTTC. V is TRBV20-1 and J is TRBJ2-5; TRBD1 aligns across 7 bases. This CDR3 is built from 16 residues. V was clipped by 3 bases and J by 0 bases; unmatched bases: 10. The germline V gene encodes CDR1 DFQATT and CDR2 SNEGSKA (reference sequence).

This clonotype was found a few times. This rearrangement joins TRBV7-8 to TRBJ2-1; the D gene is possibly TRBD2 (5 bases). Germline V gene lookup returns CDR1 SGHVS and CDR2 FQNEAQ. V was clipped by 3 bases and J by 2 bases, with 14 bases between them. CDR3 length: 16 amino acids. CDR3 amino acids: CASSFQRRRTYNEQFF. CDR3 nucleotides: TGTGCCAGCAGCTTTCAGAGGAGGAGGACCTACAATGAGCAGTTCTTC.

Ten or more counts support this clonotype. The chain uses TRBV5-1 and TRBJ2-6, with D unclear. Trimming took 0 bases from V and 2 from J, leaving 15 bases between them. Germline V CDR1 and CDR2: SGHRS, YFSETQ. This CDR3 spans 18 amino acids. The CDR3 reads CASSLVVLIETGANVLTF. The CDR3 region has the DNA TGCGCCAGCAGCTTGGTAGTACTAATAGAAACTGGGGCCAACGTCCTGACTTTC.

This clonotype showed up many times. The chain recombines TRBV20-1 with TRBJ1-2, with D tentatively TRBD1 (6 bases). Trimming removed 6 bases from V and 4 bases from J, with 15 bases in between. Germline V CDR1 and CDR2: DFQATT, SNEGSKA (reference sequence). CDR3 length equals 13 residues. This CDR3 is CSAAEQGAYGYTF. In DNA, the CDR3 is TGCAGTGCAGCCGAACAGGGCGCCTATGGCTACACCTTC.

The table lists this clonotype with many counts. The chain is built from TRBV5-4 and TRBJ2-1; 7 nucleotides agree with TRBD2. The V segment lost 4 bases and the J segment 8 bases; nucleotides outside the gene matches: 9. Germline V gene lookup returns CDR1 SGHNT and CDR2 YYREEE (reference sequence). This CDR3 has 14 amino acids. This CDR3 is CASSPGTIVDEQFF. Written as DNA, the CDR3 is TGTGCCAGCAGCCCCGGGACTATTGTTGATGAGCAGTTCTTC. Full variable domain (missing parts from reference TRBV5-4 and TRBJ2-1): ETGVTQSPTHLIKTRGQQVTLRCSSQSGHNTVSWYQQALGQGPQFIFQYYREEENGRGNFPPRFSGLQFPNYSSELNVNALELDDSALYLCASSPGTIVDEQFFGPGTRLTVL.

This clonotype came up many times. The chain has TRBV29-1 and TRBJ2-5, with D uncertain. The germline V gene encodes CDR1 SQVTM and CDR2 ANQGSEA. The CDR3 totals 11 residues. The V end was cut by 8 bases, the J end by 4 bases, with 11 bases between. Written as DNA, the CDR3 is TGCAGCTATGCATCTGGAGAGACCCAGTACTTC. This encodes CSYASGETQYF.

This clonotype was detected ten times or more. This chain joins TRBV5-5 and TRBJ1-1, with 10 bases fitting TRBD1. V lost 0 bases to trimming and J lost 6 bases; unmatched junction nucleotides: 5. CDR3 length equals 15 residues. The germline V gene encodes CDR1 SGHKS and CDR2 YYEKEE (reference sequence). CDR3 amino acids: CASSLEGTGAAEAFF. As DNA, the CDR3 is TGTGCCAGCAGCTTGGAGGGGACAGGGGCCGCTGAAGCTTTCTTT.

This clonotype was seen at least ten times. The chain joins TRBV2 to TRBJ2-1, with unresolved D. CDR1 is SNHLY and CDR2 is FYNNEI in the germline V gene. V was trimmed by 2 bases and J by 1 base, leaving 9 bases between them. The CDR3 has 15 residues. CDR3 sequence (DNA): TGTGCCAGCAGTGAAAGGAGTCCATCCTACAATGAGCAGTTCTTC. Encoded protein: CASSERSPSYNEQFF.

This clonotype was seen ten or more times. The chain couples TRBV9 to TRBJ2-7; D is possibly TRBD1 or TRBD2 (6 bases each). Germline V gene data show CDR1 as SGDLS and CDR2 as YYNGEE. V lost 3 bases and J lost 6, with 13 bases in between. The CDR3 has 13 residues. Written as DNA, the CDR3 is TGTGCCAGCAGCGAGGGGGGACGAACCGAGCAGTACTTC. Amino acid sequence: CASSEGGRTEQYF.